A single T cell receptor beta chain is shown here with its context. Its antigen is currently unknown. Sequenced by immunoSEQ multiplex PCR; TCRdb stores in-frame clones only, minus some. Of tens of thousands of clones listed, around 73% are singletons. Unmatched junction bases numbered 8, after V lost 1 base and J lost 2 bases. CDR1 is SGHRS, CDR2 YFSETQ, per germline. This CDR3 spans 17 amino acids. This entry is derived from a study of vaccination effects on CD4 cells after COVID-19. Sequencing in the ViraFEST assay came after antigen-specific CD4+ T cells had been expanded with viral peptide pools, which were used to stimulate PBMC. With around ten days of culture completed, CD4+ T cells were isolated. Two-dose vaccination with either BNT162b2 or mRNA-1273 was given to the participants.

This sample comprised CD4+ T cells from PBMCs cultured with HCoV-229E spike peptides, obtained after COVID-19 vaccination. The genes are TRBV5-1 and TRBJ2-5, with 10 bases fitting TRBD2. The sequence was collected from a human donor who received a COVID-19 vaccine. In DNA, the CDR3 is TGCGCCAGCAGCTTGAGGGCTAGCGGGGGACTACAAGAGACCCAGTACTTC. Protein: CASSLRASGGLQETQYF.